This TCR beta chain comes out of a study of Graves' ophthalmopathy and Graves' hyperthyroidism. Study background: Samples of peripheral blood were obtained at initial diagnosis, prior to treatment of any kind.

Orbital computed tomography and thyroid ultrasound, along with TRAb, serum thyroxine and clinical symptoms, underpinned diagnosis. PBMCs originated in roughly 11 ml of fresh peripheral blood. The germline gives CDR1 LGHNA, CDR2 YSLEER. This CDR3 contains 14 residues. Trimming stripped 4 bases from V and 7 bases from J, with 13 bases between. The authors amplified TCR beta CDR3 regions from RNA transcripts. Second-round multiplex PCR came after a first-round RT-PCR that employed HTBI primers. TCRdb re-analysed the multiplex PCR reads in MiXCR, keeping a single row per CDR3 protein. The data show hundreds of thousands of distinct CDR3 sequences, about 44% seen once.

The receptor comes from an adult man with Graves' ophthalmopathy. The specimen sequenced was peripheral blood. This chain connects TRBV4-3 to TRBJ1-4, with a possible D match to TRBD1 (5 bases). DNA for the CDR3: TGCGCCAGCAGCCGCCTCGGGACTTCTGAAAAACTGTTTTTT. Translated, it gives CASSRLGTSEKLFF.